The 30 T cell receptor beta chains reported below all come from one sample, sequenced in a study of T cells in Graves' hyperthyroidism and ophthalmopathy (dated 2019 in TCRdb). The method was multiplex PCR. Sequenced using an Illumina HiSeq 2000. TCR beta CDR3 regions were amplified from RNA transcripts. A first-round RT-PCR of the TCR CDR3 used the HTBI primer set with the Qiagen OneStep RT-PCR kit. In-frame beta chains were kept once TCRdb had trimmed the public reads at Q25 with fastp and called clones with MiXCR. Here each entry gathers all rows of one CDR3 protein and keeps the most common genes and DNA. This sample gives under 400,000 distinct CDR3 sequences in total; about 15% of them show up just once. Together, the top ten hold 28% of the sample. The sequencing input was blood. The source is a woman aged 18-30 years with Graves' hyperthyroidism that later progressed to Graves' ophthalmopathy.

In its sample, this clonotype was seen a few times. The chain joins TRBV12-3 or TRBV12-4 to TRBJ1-5; possible D gene TRBD1, 6 bases. Trimming shortened V by 6 bases and J by 0 bases, and 15 bases separated the two germline ends. The CDR3 runs to 16 residues. Written as DNA, the CDR3 is TGTGCCAGCAGCCCCAACCAGGGGTATAGCAATCAGCCCCAGCATTTT. It specifies CASSPNQGYSNQPQHF.

This clonotype was observed a few times. The chain joins TRBV28 to TRBJ1-5, with D tentatively TRBD1 (5 bases). Germline CDR1 and CDR2: MDHEN and SYDVKM. The V and J ends lost 2 bases and 7 bases respectively, with 12 bases between them. CDR3 length: 14 amino acids. CDR3 residues: CASSLHQGNQPQHF. The CDR3 bases are TGTGCCAGCAGTTTACATCAGGGAAACCAGCCCCAGCATTTT.

This clonotype has only one observation. The genes are TRBV9 and TRBJ2-2; 10 nucleotides align to TRBD2. The CDR3 has 16 amino acids. Germline V lookup: CDR1 SGDLS, CDR2 YYNGEE. After removal of 2 bases from V and 8 bases from J, the junction contained 9 bases not matched to a gene. This chain's CDR3 is CASSVSGTSAIGELFF. The CDR3 region has the DNA TGTGCCAGCAGCGTCTCCGGGACTAGCGCTATAGGGGAGCTGTTTTTT.

This clonotype has a count of ten or more. The rearrangement uses TRBV28 and TRBJ1-5; D is undetermined. Trimming pared 2 bases from V and 3 bases from J, leaving 8 bases between. Germline V CDR1 and CDR2: MDHEN, SYDVKM. The CDR3 is made up of 14 amino acids. CDR3: CASSLGLINQPQHF. For the CDR3, the DNA is TGTGCCAGCAGTTTAGGACTGATCAATCAGCCCCAGCATTTT.

This clonotype has a count of ten or more. The CDR3 bases are TGTGCCTGGAGTGTATATGGGGGAGGGCAGCCCCAGCATTTT. Translating gives CAWSVYGGGQPQHF. The chain combines TRBV30 with TRBJ1-5; maybe TRBD1 (5 bases). Germline V gives CDR1 GTSNPN, CDR2 SVGIG (reference sequence). V was pared by 0 bases and J by 7 bases, with 13 bases between. The CDR3 length is 14 residues.

This clonotype was seen ten or more times. The V and J genes are TRBV5-1 and TRBJ2-2; D call uncertain. V was pared by 0 bases and J by 0 bases, with 6 bases between. Germline V gene lookup returns CDR1 SGHRS and CDR2 YFSETQ. This CDR3 has 15 residues. The CDR3 here is CASSLADPNTGELFF. The CDR3 DNA follows: TGCGCCAGCAGCTTGGCAGACCCGAACACCGGGGAGCTGTTTTTT. The entire variable domain, with the rest obtained from reference TRBV5-1 and TRBJ2-2, is as follows: KAGVTQTPRYLIKTRGQQVTLSCSPISGHRSVSWYQQTPGQGLQFLFEYFSETQRNKGNFPGRFSGRQFSNSRSEMNVSTLELGDSALYLCASSLADPNTGELFFGEGSRLTVL.

This clonotype was counted ten times or more. J is TRBJ2-1 and V is TRBV6-2 or TRBV6-3; D may be TRBD1 or TRBD2 (5 bases each). V was trimmed by 6 bases and J by 6 bases, leaving 12 bases between them. This CDR3 is 13 amino acids long. Germline assignment: CDR1 MNHEY and CDR2 SVGEGT. CDR3 loop: CASRGPPPNEQFF. CDR3 sequence (DNA): TGTGCCAGCAGGGGACCACCCCCCAATGAGCAGTTCTTC.

The chain links TRBV2 to TRBJ2-1; 10 positions match TRBD2. CDR3 size: 15 residues. Germline CDR1 SNHLY, CDR2 FYNNEI. Trimming at V came to 6 bases and at J to 6 bases, leaving 8 bases not matched to a gene. The CDR3 spells CASRLFSGRLNEQFF. CDR3 DNA sequence: TGTGCCAGCAGGCTGTTTAGCGGGAGGCTCAATGAGCAGTTCTTC.

This clonotype was found many times. The chain has TRBV7-8 and TRBJ1-3; 7 bases line up with TRBD1. The germline V gene has CDR1 SGHVS and CDR2 FQNEAQ. V shed 1 base and J 8 bases; nucleotides not matched to a gene: 2. CDR3 size: 13 residues. As DNA, the CDR3 is TGTGCCAGCAGCTTAGACAGGGGACACACCATATATTTT. Its translation: CASSLDRGHTIYF. The variable domain in full, with the rest retrieved from reference TRBV7-8 and TRBJ1-3, is GAGVSQSPRYKVAKRGQDVALRCDPISGHVSLFWYQQALGQGPEFLTYFQNEAQLDKSGLPSDRFFAERPEGSVSTLKIQRTQQEDSAVYLCASSLDRGHTIYFGEGSWLTVV.

The sample holds many counts of this clonotype. The V and J genes are TRBV11-2 and TRBJ2-3, with TRBD2 matching 7 bases. This CDR3 is built from 13 residues. Germline V gives CDR1 SGHAT, CDR2 FQNNGV. V lost 6 bases to trimming and J lost 0 bases; unmatched junction nucleotides: 0. CDR3 nucleotides: TGTGCCAGCAGAGCGGGAAGCACAGATACGCAGTATTTT. Translated, it gives CASRAGSTDTQYF. The full variable domain, in which reference TRBV11-2 and TRBJ2-3 provide the parts outside the CDR3, is EAGVAQSPRYKIIEKRQSVAFWCNPISGHATLYWYQQILGQGPKLLIQFQNNGVVDDSQLPKDRFSAERLKGVDSTLKIQPAKLEDSAVYLCASRAGSTDTQYFGPGTRLTVL.

Many counts were recorded for this clonotype. The V and J genes are TRBV6-1 and TRBJ1-5; D gene unclear. CDR1 is MNHNS, CDR2 SASEGT, per germline. Between the trimmed V and J ends, which lost 4 bases and 6 bases, there was a span of 13 bases. The CDR3 totals 14 residues. CDR3 in DNA: TGTGCCAGCAGTGGGCCTTCGCCGGTTCAGCCCCAGCATTTT. Translated: CASSGPSPVQPQHF.

The sample holds a few counts of this clonotype. The rearrangement links TRBV20-1 to TRBJ2-1; perhaps TRBD2 as D (5 bases). With 6 bases removed from V and 7 bases from J, the gap between germline ends came to 16 bases. There are 13 residues in the CDR3. Germline CDR1 DFQATT, CDR2 SNEGSKA (reference sequence). DNA for the CDR3: TGCAGTGCGAGTAGCGATACGTCAAATGAGCAGTTCTTC. The encoded protein is CSASSDTSNEQFF.

This clonotype occurred many times. This sequence joins TRBV6-1 and TRBJ1-2, with TRBD1 identical over 8 bases. The trim removed 4 bases at V and 4 bases at J, leaving 11 bases unmatched. The germline CDR1 and CDR2 sequences are MNHNS and SASEGT. The CDR3 contains 16 residues. The CDR3 coding sequence is TGTGCCAGCAGTGCCCCGGGACAGGCAATGTCCTATGGCTACACCTTC. Translation gives CASSAPGQAMSYGYTF.

At least ten counts were recorded for this clonotype. The chain recombines TRBV27 with TRBJ1-4, with D tentatively TRBD1 (6 bases). The length of the CDR3 is 15 residues. Trimming shortened V by 3 bases and J by 7 bases, and 15 bases separated the two germline ends. Germline V lookup: CDR1 MNHEY, CDR2 SMNVEV (reference sequence). CDR3 sequence reads: CASSFGGRGREKLFF. The CDR3 DNA follows: TGTGCCAGCAGTTTCGGGGGCCGGGGACGTGAAAAACTGTTTTTT.

This clonotype was seen many times. The chain links TRBV20-1 to TRBJ1-1; no firm D call. The CDR3 is made up of 15 amino acids. Germline assignment: CDR1 DFQATT and CDR2 SNEGSKA (reference sequence). The V and J ends lost 0 bases and 4 bases respectively, with 15 bases between them. CDR3 sequence: CSARETDQWGTEAFF. In DNA, the CDR3 is TGCAGTGCTAGAGAGACCGACCAGTGGGGCACTGAAGCTTTCTTT.

This clonotype was counted a few times. V usage is TRBV4-2 and J usage is TRBJ1-4, with D uncertain. Trimming took 0 bases from V and 6 from J, leaving 20 bases between them. CDR3 size: 18 residues. Germline V CDR1 and CDR2: LGHNA, YNFKEQ. CDR3 nucleotide sequence: TGTGCCAGCAGCCAAGATTTGTTTTCCGAAAAGGGCGATGAAAAACTGTTTTTT. This codes for CASSQDLFSEKGDEKLFF.

This chain links TRBV10-3 with TRBJ1-2; tentatively, D is TRBD1 (6 bases). V lost 8 bases to trimming and J lost 5 bases, with 15 bases between them. Germline V gene sequence: CDR1 ENHRY, CDR2 SYGVKD. This CDR3 contains 13 residues. CDR3 protein: CAIGRGDTYGYTF. The CDR3 bases are TGTGCCATCGGACGCGGGGACACGTATGGCTACACCTTC.

Ten or more counts support this clonotype. The rearrangement links TRBV12-3 or TRBV12-4 to TRBJ1-6, with D possibly TRBD1 on 6 matching bases. This CDR3 contains 13 residues. V lost 1 base and J 14 bases, leaving 12 bases between the germline ends. CDR3 bases: TGTGCCAGCAGTTTAGGGGGGGCGGCGGCCCTCCACTTT. Its protein product is CASSLGGAAALHF.

With regard to this clonotype: At one of its ends the junction is not consistent with the germline gene, which may arise from a read error. The chain employs TRBV27 and TRBJ2-2; TRBD1 aligns across 10 bases. This CDR3 region has 16 residues. Germline V lookup: CDR1 MNHEY, CDR2 SMNVEV (reference sequence). The CDR3 loop is CAGSSGTGANTGELFF. The CDR3 DNA follows: TGTGCCGGCAGTTCGGGGACAGGGGCGAACACCGGGGAGCTGTTTTTT.

This clonotype showed up many times. This chain uses TRBV3-1 with TRBJ2-3; D not resolved. The V gene's germline CDR1 is LGHDT and CDR2 YNNKEL (reference sequence). The CDR3 loop spans 13 amino acids. Trimming took off 1 base at V and 4 bases at J, with 6 bases between the two ends. CDR3 bases: TGTGCCAGCAGCCAAGCTCACGCAGATACGCAGTATTTT. Its protein is CASSQAHADTQYF.

The sample holds a few counts of this clonotype. The chain joins TRBV27 to TRBJ1-2; the D gene is possibly TRBD1 (6 bases). The CDR3 length is 13 residues. The ends were cut back, 5 bases at V and 7 bases at J, with 14 bases in the middle. CDR1 is MNHEY and CDR2 is SMNVEV in the germline V gene (reference sequence). CDR3 amino acids: CASSPNRDAGYTF. CDR3 nucleotides: TGTGCCAGCAGTCCTAACAGGGACGCTGGCTACACCTTC.

This clonotype turned up a few times. CDR3 nucleotides: TGTGCCAGTAGTATCAGCGGGAGAGGAACCGGGGAGCTGTTTTTT. Translated: CASSISGRGTGELFF. This chain joins TRBV19 and TRBJ2-2; 8 nucleotides line up with TRBD2. Trimming at V came to 3 bases and at J to 5 bases, leaving 5 bases not matched to a gene. CDR3 length: 15 amino acids. Germline CDR1 is LNHDA and CDR2 is SQIVND (reference sequence). The variable domain in full, completed from reference TRBV19 and TRBJ2-2, reads DGGITQSPKYLFRKEGQNVTLSCEQNLNHDAMYWYRQDPGQGLRLIYYSQIVNDFQKGDIAEGYSVSREKKESFPLTVTSAQKNPTAFYLCASSISGRGTGELFFGEGSRLTVL.

In its sample, this clonotype was seen once. V usage is TRBV28 and J usage is TRBJ2-3, with TRBD1 matching 11 bases. Per germline, CDR1 MDHEN and CDR2 SYDVKM. The CDR3 spans 15 residues. V was pared by 6 bases and J by 5 bases, with 7 bases of the junction left unmatched. This CDR3 is CASSRRGTGGDTQYF. The CDR3 nucleotides are TGTGCCAGCAGCCGTCGTGGGACAGGGGGAGATACGCAGTATTTT.

This clonotype was detected only a few times. This chain joins TRBV27 and TRBJ2-7; 8 positions agree with TRBD1. CDR1 is MNHEY and CDR2 is SMNVEV in the germline V gene (reference sequence). With 5 bases clipped from V and 2 bases from J, the junction kept 14 bases outside the gene matches. The CDR3 extends over 17 amino acids. CDR3 protein: CASSPGTGIKGAYEQYF. The CDR3 nucleotides are TGTGCCAGCAGTCCCGGGACAGGCATTAAAGGGGCCTACGAGCAGTACTTC.

The rearrangement joins TRBV9 to TRBJ2-1, with 7 bases that match TRBD1. CDR3 length: 15 residues. Germline CDR1 SGDLS, CDR2 YYNGEE. Germline trimming cut 0 bases from V and 5 bases from J; bases unmatched to any gene: 5. CDR3 DNA: TGTGCCAGCAGCGTAGCAGGGGGAGAGAACAATGAGCAGTTCTTC. It yields the protein CASSVAGGENNEQFF.

This clonotype was found many times. This chain uses TRBV20-1 with TRBJ1-3; D gene unclear. Trimming took off 6 bases at V and 4 bases at J, with 19 bases between the two ends. The CDR3 has 15 residues. The V gene's germline CDR1 is DFQATT and CDR2 SNEGSKA (reference sequence). The CDR3 DNA reads TGCAGTGCCATACCGTTCACGGGAACCGGAAACACCATATATTTT. Encoded protein: CSAIPFTGTGNTIYF.

This clonotype came up many times. V is TRBV18 and J is TRBJ1-2; 8 bases are a match to TRBD1. This CDR3 has 14 amino acids. CDR1 is KGHSH and CDR2 is LQKENI in the germline V gene. Trimming took 3 bases from V and 6 from J; bases not matched to a gene: 6. CDR3 in amino acids: CASSPQGAVHGYTF. The CDR3 DNA reads as TGTGCCAGCTCACCTCAGGGGGCAGTTCATGGCTACACCTTC.

The sample holds many counts of this clonotype. This rearrangement joins TRBV27 to TRBJ2-1, with TRBD2 matching over 9 bases. CDR1 MNHEY and CDR2 SMNVEV come from the germline V gene (reference sequence). V lost 3 bases, J lost 4 bases, and 4 bases stayed unmatched. The CDR3 spans 15 residues. The CDR3 sequence is CASSFSGSRYNEQFF. The CDR3 DNA is TGTGCCAGCAGTTTTAGCGGGAGTAGGTACAATGAGCAGTTCTTC.

This clonotype was observed at least ten times. The chain uses TRBV5-1 and TRBJ2-7, with 11 bases matching TRBD1. Germline-derived CDR1 and CDR2 are SGHRS and YFSETQ. Trimming cost V 5 bases and J 3 bases; bases outside gene matches: 4. The CDR3 length is 14 residues. The CDR3 region has the DNA TGCGCCAGCAGATCGGGACAGGGGGGCTACGAGCAGTACTTC. This gives the protein CASRSGQGGYEQYF.

This clonotype was observed at least ten times. The V gene is TRBV28, the J gene TRBJ2-3, with 9 bases lining up with TRBD1. J lost 2 bases, V lost 5 bases, and 11 bases had no gene match. Germline CDR1 MDHEN, CDR2 SYDVKM. This CDR3 is 17 amino acids long. CDR3 nucleotide sequence: TGTGCCAGCAGTGGACTCCACGGGACAGGGACCACAGATACGCAGTATTTT. Translating gives CASSGLHGTGTTDTQYF. Full variable domain (rest looked up from reference TRBV28 and TRBJ2-3): DVKVTQSSRYLVKRTGEKVFLECVQDMDHENMFWYRQDPGLGLRLIYFSYDVKMKEKGDIPEGYSVSREKKERFSLILESASTNQTSMYLCASSGLHGTGTTDTQYFGPGTRLTVL.